This TCR beta chain is drawn from a study of radiotherapy plus CTLA-4 blockade in lung cancer. Looking at the study overall: An objective response was seen in around 19% of patients, and disease control in less than 40%. Overall study findings and caveats: Reports state that early shifts in blood T cell clones, with interferon-beta, best predicted response. Tumor-derived TCR clones expanded in blood after radiotherapy plus ipilimumab.

The table came from immunoSEQ multiplex PCR; TCRdb's copy has only in-frame clones and leaves some out. The table has 51,000 or so clones, 65% to 85% seen once; the top ten hold over 8.5%. The CDR3 runs 13 residues. CDR1 LNHDA and CDR2 SQIVND come from the germline V gene (reference sequence). V shed 7 bases and J shed 1 base, with 10 bases lying between them. With ipilimumab providing CTLA-4 blockade, focal radiation was administered to patients who had chemo-refractory metastatic non-small-cell lung cancer. In the case of this clone: The antigen is undetermined.

The genes are TRBV19 and TRBJ1-1; D might be TRBD1 (5 bases). Here the sequenced sample was peripheral blood, taken from a patient treated with radiotherapy plus ipilimumab. The source is a human donor with non-small cell lung cancer who had stable disease on radiotherapy plus ipilimumab. CDR3 nucleotide sequence: TGTGCCAGTACAGGGCTTTCGAACACTGAAGCTTTCTTT. Its translation is CASTGLSNTEAFF.